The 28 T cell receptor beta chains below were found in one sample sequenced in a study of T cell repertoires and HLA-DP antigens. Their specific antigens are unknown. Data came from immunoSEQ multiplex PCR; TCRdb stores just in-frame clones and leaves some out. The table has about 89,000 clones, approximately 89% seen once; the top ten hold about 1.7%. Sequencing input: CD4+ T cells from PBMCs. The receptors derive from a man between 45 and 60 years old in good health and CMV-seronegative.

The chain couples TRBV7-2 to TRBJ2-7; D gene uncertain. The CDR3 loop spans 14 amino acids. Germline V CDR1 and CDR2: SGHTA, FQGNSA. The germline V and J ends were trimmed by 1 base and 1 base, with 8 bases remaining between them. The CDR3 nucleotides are TGTGCCAGCAGCTTAGACCCGGGTTCCTACGAGCAGTACTTC. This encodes CASSLDPGSYEQYF. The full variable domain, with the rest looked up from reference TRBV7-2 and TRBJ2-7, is GAGVSQSPSNKVTEKGKDVELRCDPISGHTALYWYRQSLGQGLEFLIYFQGNSAPDKSGLPSDRFSAERTGGSVSTLTIQRTQQEDSAVYLCASSLDPGSYEQYFGPGTRLTVT.

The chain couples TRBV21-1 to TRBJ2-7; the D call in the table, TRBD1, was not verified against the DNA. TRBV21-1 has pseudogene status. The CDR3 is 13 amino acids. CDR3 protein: CASSIGTSYEQYF. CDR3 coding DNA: TGTGCCAGCAGCATCGGGACATCCTACGAGCAGTACTTC.

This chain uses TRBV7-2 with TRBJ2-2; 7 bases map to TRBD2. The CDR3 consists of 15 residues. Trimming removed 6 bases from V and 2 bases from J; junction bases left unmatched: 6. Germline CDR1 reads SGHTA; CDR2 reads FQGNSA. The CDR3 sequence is CASRISGPNTGELFF. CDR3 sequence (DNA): TGTGCCAGCAGGATTAGCGGGCCCAACACCGGGGAGCTGTTTTTT.

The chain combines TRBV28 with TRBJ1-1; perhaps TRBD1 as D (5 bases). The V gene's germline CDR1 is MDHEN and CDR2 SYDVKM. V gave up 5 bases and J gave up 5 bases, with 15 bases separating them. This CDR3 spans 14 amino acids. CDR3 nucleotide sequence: TGTGCCAGCAGTACCGCCCCACGGGGGACTGAAGCTTTCTTT. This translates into CASSTAPRGTEAFF.

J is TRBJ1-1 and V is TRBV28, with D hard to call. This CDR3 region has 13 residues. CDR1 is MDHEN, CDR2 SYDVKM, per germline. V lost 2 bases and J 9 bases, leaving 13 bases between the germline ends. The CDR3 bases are TGTGCCAGCAGTTTAAAGACTCCTCAGAAAGCTTTCTTT. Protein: CASSLKTPQKAFF.

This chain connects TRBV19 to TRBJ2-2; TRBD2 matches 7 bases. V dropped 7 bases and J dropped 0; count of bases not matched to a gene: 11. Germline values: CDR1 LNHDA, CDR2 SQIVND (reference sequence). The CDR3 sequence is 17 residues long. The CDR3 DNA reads TGTGCCAGTACCGAACGAGTTGGACTAGCGAACACCGGGGAGCTGTTTTTT. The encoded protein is CASTERVGLANTGELFF.

Written as DNA, the CDR3 is TGTGCCAGCAGAGGGCTGAACACTGAAGCTTTCTTT. Encoded protein: CASRGLNTEAFF. This chain joins TRBV27 and TRBJ1-1; D uncertain. Germline CDR1 reads MNHEY; CDR2 reads SMNVEV (reference sequence). The CDR3 contains 12 residues. Trimming pared 6 bases from V and 0 bases from J, leaving 5 bases between.

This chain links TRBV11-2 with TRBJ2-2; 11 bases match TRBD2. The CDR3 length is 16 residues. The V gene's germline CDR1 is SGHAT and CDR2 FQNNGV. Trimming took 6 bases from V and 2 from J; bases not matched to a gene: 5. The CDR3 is CASRPTSGGNTGELFF. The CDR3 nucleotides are TGTGCCAGCAGACCAACTAGCGGGGGCAACACCGGGGAGCTGTTTTTT.

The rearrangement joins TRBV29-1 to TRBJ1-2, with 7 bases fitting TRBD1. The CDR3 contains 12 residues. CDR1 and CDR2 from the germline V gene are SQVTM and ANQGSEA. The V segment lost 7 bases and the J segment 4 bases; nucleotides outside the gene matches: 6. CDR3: CSAVDRAYGYTF. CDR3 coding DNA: TGCAGCGCCGTTGACAGGGCCTATGGCTACACCTTC.

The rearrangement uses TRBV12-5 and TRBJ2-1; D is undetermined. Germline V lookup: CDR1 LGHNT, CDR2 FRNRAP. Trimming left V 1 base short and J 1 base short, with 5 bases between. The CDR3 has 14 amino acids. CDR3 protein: CASGLGGSYNEQFF. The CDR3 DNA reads TGTGCTAGTGGTTTGGGGGGTTCCTACAATGAGCAGTTCTTC.

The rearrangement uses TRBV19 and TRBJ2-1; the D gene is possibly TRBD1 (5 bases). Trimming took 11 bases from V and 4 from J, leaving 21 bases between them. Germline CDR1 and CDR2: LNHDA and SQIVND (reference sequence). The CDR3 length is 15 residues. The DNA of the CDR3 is TGTGCCGGACCTCTGGGGCGGCGGAATTACAATGAGCAGTTCTTC. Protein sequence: CAGPLGRRNYNEQFF. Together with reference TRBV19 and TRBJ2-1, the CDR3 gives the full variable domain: DGGITQSPKYLFRKEGQNVTLSCEQNLNHDAMYWYRQDPGQGLRLIYYSQIVNDFQKGDIAEGYSVSREKKESFPLTVTSAQKNPTAFYLCAGPLGRRNYNEQFFGPGTRLTVL.

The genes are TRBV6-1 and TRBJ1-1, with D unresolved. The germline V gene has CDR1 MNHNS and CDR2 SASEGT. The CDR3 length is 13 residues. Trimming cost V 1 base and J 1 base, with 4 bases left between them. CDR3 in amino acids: CASSEGRNTEAFF. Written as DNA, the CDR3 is TGTGCCAGCAGTGAAGGGAGGAACACTGAAGCTTTCTTT.

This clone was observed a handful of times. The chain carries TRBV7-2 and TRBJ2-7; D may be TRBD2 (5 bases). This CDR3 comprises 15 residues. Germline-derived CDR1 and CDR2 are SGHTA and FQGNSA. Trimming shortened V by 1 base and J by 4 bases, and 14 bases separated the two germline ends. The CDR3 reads CASSLDTGKVYEQYF. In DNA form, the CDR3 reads TGTGCCAGCAGCTTAGATACCGGGAAAGTATACGAGCAGTACTTC.

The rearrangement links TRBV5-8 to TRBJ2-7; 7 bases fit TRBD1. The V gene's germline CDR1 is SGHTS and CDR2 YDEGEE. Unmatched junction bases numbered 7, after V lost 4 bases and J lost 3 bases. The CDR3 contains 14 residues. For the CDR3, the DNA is TGTGCCAGCAGCGACGGGACAGCGTTCTACGAGCAGTACTTC. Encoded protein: CASSDGTAFYEQYF.

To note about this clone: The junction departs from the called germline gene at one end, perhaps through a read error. The DNA for the CDR3 is TGCGCCAGCAGCCAAGCGCAGGAGGGGGTTCAGTACTTC. The encoded protein is CASSQAQEGVQYF. The chain recombines TRBV5-4 with TRBJ2-4; D may match TRBD1 or TRBD2 (6 bases each). Germline-derived CDR1 and CDR2 are SGHNT and YYREEE (reference sequence). CDR3 size: 13 residues.

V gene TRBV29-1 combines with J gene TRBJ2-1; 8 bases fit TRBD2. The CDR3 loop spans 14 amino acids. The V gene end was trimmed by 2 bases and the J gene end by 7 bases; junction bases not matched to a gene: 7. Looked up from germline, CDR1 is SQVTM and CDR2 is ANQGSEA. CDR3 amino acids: CSVESGGAWNEQFF. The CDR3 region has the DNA TGCAGCGTTGAATCGGGGGGGGCGTGGAATGAGCAGTTCTTC.

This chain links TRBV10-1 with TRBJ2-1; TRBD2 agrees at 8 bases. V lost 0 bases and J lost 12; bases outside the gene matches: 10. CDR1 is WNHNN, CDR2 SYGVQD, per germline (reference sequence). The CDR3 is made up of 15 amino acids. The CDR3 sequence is CASSESKGSGKGQFF. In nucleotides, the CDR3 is TGCGCCAGCAGTGAGTCGAAGGGTAGCGGGAAAGGGCAGTTCTTC.

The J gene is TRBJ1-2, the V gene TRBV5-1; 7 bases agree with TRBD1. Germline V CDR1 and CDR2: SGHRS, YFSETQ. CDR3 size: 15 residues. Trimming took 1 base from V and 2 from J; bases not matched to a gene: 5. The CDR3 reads CASSLSGQKNYGYTF. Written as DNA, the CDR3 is TGCGCCAGCAGCTTGTCGGGACAGAAAAACTATGGCTACACCTTC.

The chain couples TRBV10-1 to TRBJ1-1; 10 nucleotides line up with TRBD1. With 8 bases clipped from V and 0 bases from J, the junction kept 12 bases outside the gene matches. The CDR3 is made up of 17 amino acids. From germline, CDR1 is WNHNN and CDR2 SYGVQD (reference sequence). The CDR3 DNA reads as TGCGCCAGCGAACCGGGACAGGGGAATTTTATGAACACTGAAGCTTTCTTT. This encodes CASEPGQGNFMNTEAFF.

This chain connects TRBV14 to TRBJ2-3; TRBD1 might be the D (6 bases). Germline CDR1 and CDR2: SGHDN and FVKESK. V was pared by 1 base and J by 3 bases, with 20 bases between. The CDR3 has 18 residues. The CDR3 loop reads CASSQVQGLAARTDTQYF. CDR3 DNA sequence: TGTGCCAGCAGCCAAGTTCAGGGGCTAGCTGCTCGGACAGATACGCAGTATTTT.

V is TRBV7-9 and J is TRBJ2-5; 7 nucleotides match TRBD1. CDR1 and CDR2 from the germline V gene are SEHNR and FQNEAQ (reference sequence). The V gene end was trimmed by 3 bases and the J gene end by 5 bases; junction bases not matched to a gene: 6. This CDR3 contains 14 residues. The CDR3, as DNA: TGTGCCAGCAGCTTGGGACAGACTGGGGAGACCCAGTACTTC. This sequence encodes CASSLGQTGETQYF.

CDR3 DNA: TGCGCCAGCAGCTTAGGGCGACTAGTAGGGCCCCACAATGAGCAGTTCTTC. Protein: CASSLGRLVGPHNEQFF. V usage is TRBV5-1 and J usage is TRBJ2-1, with a possible D match to TRBD2 (6 bases). There are 17 residues in the CDR3. The V gene's germline CDR1 is SGHRS and CDR2 YFSETQ. Trimming removed 2 bases from V and 5 bases from J, with 20 bases in between. The entire variable domain, with the rest obtained from reference TRBV5-1 and TRBJ2-1, is as follows: KAGVTQTPRYLIKTRGQQVTLSCSPISGHRSVSWYQQTPGQGLQFLFEYFSETQRNKGNFPGRFSGRQFSNSRSEMNVSTLELGDSALYLCASSLGRLVGPHNEQFFGPGTRLTVL.

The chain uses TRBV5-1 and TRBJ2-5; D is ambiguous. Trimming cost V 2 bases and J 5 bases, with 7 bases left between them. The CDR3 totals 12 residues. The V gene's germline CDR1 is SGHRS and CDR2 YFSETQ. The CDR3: CASSFGFETQYF. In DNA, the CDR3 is TGCGCCAGCAGCTTTGGGTTTGAGACCCAGTACTTC.

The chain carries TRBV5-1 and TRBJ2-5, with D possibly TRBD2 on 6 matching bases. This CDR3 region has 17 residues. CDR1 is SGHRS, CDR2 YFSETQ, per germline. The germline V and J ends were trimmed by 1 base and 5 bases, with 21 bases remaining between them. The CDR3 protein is CASSLSGEVASRETQYF. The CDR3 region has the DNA TGCGCCAGCAGCTTGTCGGGGGAGGTGGCATCCCGGGAGACCCAGTACTTC. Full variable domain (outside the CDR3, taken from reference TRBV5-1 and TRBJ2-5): KAGVTQTPRYLIKTRGQQVTLSCSPISGHRSVSWYQQTPGQGLQFLFEYFSETQRNKGNFPGRFSGRQFSNSRSEMNVSTLELGDSALYLCASSLSGEVASRETQYFGPGTRLLVL.

The chain's CDR3 is CAWTGQGAFGYTF. As DNA, the CDR3 is TGTGCCTGGACCGGGCAGGGGGCCTTTGGCTACACCTTC. The rearrangement joins TRBV30 to TRBJ1-2; 8 bases match TRBD1. The CDR3 is 13 amino acids. The trim removed 4 bases at V and 7 bases at J, leaving 8 bases unmatched. Germline lookup yields CDR1 GTSNPN and CDR2 SVGIG (reference sequence).

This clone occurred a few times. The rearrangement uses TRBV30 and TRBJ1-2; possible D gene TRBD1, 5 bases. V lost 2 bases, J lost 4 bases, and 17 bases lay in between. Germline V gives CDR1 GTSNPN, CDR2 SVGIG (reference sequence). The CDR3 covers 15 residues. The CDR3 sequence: CAWSIGGVGGYGYTF. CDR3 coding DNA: TGTGCCTGGAGTATCGGGGGAGTGGGGGGCTATGGCTACACCTTC.

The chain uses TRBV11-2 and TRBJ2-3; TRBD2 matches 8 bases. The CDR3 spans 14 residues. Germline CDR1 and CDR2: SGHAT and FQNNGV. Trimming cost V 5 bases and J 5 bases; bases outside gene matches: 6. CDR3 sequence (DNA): TGTGCCAGCAGCGCGGGACTAGTGGTAGATACGCAGTATTTT. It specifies CASSAGLVVDTQYF.

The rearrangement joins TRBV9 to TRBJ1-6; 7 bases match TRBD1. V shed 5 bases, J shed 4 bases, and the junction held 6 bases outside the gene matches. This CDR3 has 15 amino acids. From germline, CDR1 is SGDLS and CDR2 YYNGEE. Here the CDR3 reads CASRAGTAYNSPLHF. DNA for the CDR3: TGTGCCAGCAGGGCCGGGACAGCGTATAATTCACCCCTCCACTTT.